This TCR beta chain was recorded in a study of long-term antiretroviral therapy in people with HIV. Study results and caveats: All time points showed a repertoire dominated by clones expanded before ART. Once patients were on ART, diversity went higher but still fell short of transplant donor controls.

CDR3 size: 17 residues. With 2 bases clipped from V and 4 bases from J, the junction kept 12 bases outside the gene matches. Germline values: CDR1 SGDLS, CDR2 YYNGEE. At minimum, one pre-ART and two post-ART PBMC samples were obtained from each donor. It was version v3.0 of the immunoSEQ assay that was run at survey level. The assay was immunoSEQ multiplex PCR, and TCRdb's table has in-frame clones only and misses some. This table holds tens of thousands of clones, roughly four fifths found once. Remarks on this clone: Its matching antigen is unknown.

The sequence was collected from a man aged 18 to 30 with HIV. The chain joins TRBV9 to TRBJ2-3; 8 bases agree with TRBD1. Specimen: unsorted PBMCs, collected 1 year after starting antiretroviral therapy. CDR3 DNA sequence: TGTGCCAGCAGCGTCGAAACAGGGGGTAGTAAATCAGATACGCAGTATTTT. This sequence encodes CASSVETGGSKSDTQYF.